Listed here are 17 T cell receptor beta chains from one sample, sequenced in a study of blood T cell repertoires in COVID-19. Assay used: immunoSEQ multiplex PCR; TCRdb lists only in-frame clones, some missing. Of hundreds of thousands of clones in the sample, over 75% were seen once. Input material: PBMCs or T cells enriched from blood (not recorded which). The source is a woman aged 25 to 45 who had recovered from COVID-19.

As DNA, the CDR3 is TGTGCCAGCAGCCAGGGACAGCTTCACTATGGCTACACCTTC. It encodes CASSQGQLHYGYTF. This sequence joins TRBV3-1 (or the pseudogene TRBV3-2) and TRBJ1-2; 7 positions match TRBD1. Germline values: CDR1 LGHDT, CDR2 YNNKEL (reference sequence). With V trimmed by 3 bases and J by 3 bases, 4 bases remained unmatched. The CDR3 extends over 14 amino acids.

V usage is TRBV13 and J usage is TRBJ2-7, with D possibly being TRBD1 (5 bases). Per the germline V gene, CDR1 is PRHDT and CDR2 is FYEKMQ (reference sequence). V gave up 4 bases and J gave up 0 bases, with 10 bases separating them. This CDR3 region has 14 residues. CDR3 residues: CASSSRTSSYEQYF. CDR3 nucleotides: TGTGCCAGCAGCTCAAGGACATCCTCCTACGAGCAGTACTTC.

V usage is TRBV7-8 and J usage is TRBJ2-7; 8 nucleotides match TRBD1. The J segment lost 5 bases and the V segment lost 1 base, leaving 7 bases of the junction unmatched. Looked up from germline, CDR1 is SGHVS and CDR2 is FQNEAQ. The length of the CDR3 is 15 residues. The CDR3 DNA is TGTGCCAGCAGCTTAGAGTCCACAGGGGGACACGAGCAGTACTTC. It encodes CASSLESTGGHEQYF. Complete variable domain (other parts from reference TRBV7-8 and TRBJ2-7): GAGVSQSPRYKVAKRGQDVALRCDPISGHVSLFWYQQALGQGPEFLTYFQNEAQLDKSGLPSDRFFAERPEGSVSTLKIQRTQQEDSAVYLCASSLESTGGHEQYFGPGTRLTVT.

The chain has TRBV10-3 and TRBJ1-1; 7 bases line up with TRBD1. The ends lost 10 bases at V and 0 bases at J; junction bases unmatched: 11. Germline assignment: CDR1 ENHRY and CDR2 SYGVKD. The CDR3 has 15 residues. DNA of the CDR3: TGTGCCACTCTAGACAGGGATAAGATGAACACTGAAGCTTTCTTT. The encoded protein is CATLDRDKMNTEAFF.

J is TRBJ2-6 and V is TRBV5-1, with D hard to call. The CDR3 has 15 residues. In germline, CDR1 is SGHRS, CDR2 YFSETQ. The germline V and J ends were trimmed by 4 bases and 2 bases, with 10 bases remaining between them. CDR3 sequence reads: CASSLSLTGANVLTF. The CDR3 DNA is TGCGCCAGCAGCCTGTCACTTACTGGGGCCAACGTCCTGACTTTC. Based on the CDR3 plus reference TRBV5-1 and TRBJ2-6, the full variable domain is KAGVTQTPRYLIKTRGQQVTLSCSPISGHRSVSWYQQTPGQGLQFLFEYFSETQRNKGNFPGRFSGRQFSNSRSEMNVSTLELGDSALYLCASSLSLTGANVLTFGAGSRLTVL.

This clone came up once. The V call is TRBV4-1, the J call TRBJ1-1; TRBD1 agrees at 10 bases. V lost 2 bases to trimming and J lost 4 bases; unmatched junction nucleotides: 7. The CDR3 spans 16 residues. In germline, CDR1 is MGHRA, CDR2 YSYEKL. The DNA for the CDR3 is TGCGCCAGCAGCCAAAGCTCCGGGACAGGGGCCACTGAAGCTTTCTTT. Protein product: CASSQSSGTGATEAFF.

V and J are TRBV4-1 and TRBJ1-1; a possible D gene is TRBD1 (6 bases). The V gene's germline CDR1 is MGHRA and CDR2 YSYEKL. CDR3 length: 14 amino acids. V was shortened by 3 bases and J by 7 bases, with 15 bases between the two germline ends. The CDR3 bases are TGCGCCAGCAGCCAGACCTCGGGACACGTTGAAGCTTTCTTT. It translates to CASSQTSGHVEAFF.

V is TRBV3-1 (or the pseudogene TRBV3-2) and J is TRBJ1-6; D unclear. This CDR3 is 13 amino acids long. Germline CDR1 reads LGHDT; CDR2 reads YNNKEL (reference sequence). With 5 bases removed from V and 12 bases from J, the gap between germline ends came to 14 bases. The chain's CDR3 is CASSTRGKGPLHF. CDR3 DNA sequence: TGTGCCAGCAGCACCCGGGGAAAGGGACCCCTCCACTTT.

The chain joins TRBV19 to TRBJ1-1, with 7 bases fitting TRBD1. Looked up from germline, CDR1 is LNHDA and CDR2 is SQIVND (reference sequence). V shed 1 base, J shed 1 base, and the junction held 9 bases outside the gene matches. This CDR3 is built from 17 residues. The CDR3 loop is CASSIGDRRFTNTEAFF. The CDR3 DNA sequence: TGTGCCAGTAGTATAGGGGACAGAAGGTTTACGAACACTGAAGCTTTCTTT. The full variable domain, in which reference TRBV19 and TRBJ1-1 provide the parts outside the CDR3, is DGGITQSPKYLFRKEGQNVTLSCEQNLNHDAMYWYRQDPGQGLRLIYYSQIVNDFQKGDIAEGYSVSREKKESFPLTVTSAQKNPTAFYLCASSIGDRRFTNTEAFFGQGTRLTVV.

The genes are TRBV30 and TRBJ2-7; 9 bases line up with TRBD1. The CDR3 spans 14 residues. Trimming took 2 bases from V and 0 from J; bases not matched to a gene: 2. The germline V gene encodes CDR1 GTSNPN and CDR2 SVGIG (reference sequence). CDR3 residues: CAWSLGQGSYEQYF. The CDR3 nucleotides read TGTGCCTGGAGTTTGGGACAGGGCTCCTACGAGCAGTACTTC.

The chain employs TRBV7-9 and TRBJ1-1; D unclear. The CDR3 runs 11 residues. V was shortened by 2 bases and J by 9 bases, with 7 bases between the two germline ends. Germline assignment: CDR1 SEHNR and CDR2 FQNEAQ (reference sequence). DNA of the CDR3: TGTGCCAGCAGCTTACCCAAAAAAGCTTTCTTT. It specifies CASSLPKKAFF. Drawing the rest from reference TRBV7-9 and TRBJ1-1, the complete variable domain is DTGVSQNPRHKITKRGQNVTFRCDPISEHNRLYWYRQTLGQGPEFLTYFQNEAQLEKSRLLSDRFSAERPKGSFSTLEIQRTEQGDSAMYLCASSLPKKAFFGQGTRLTVV.

The V call is TRBV28, the J call TRBJ2-7; maybe TRBD2 (5 bases). The CDR3 is made up of 14 amino acids. V was pared by 4 bases and J by 0 bases, with 10 bases between. CDR1 and CDR2 from the germline V gene are MDHEN and SYDVKM. CDR3 coding DNA: TGTGCCAGCAGTTCCAACGGGAACTCCTACGAGCAGTACTTC. Translated, it gives CASSSNGNSYEQYF.

The V gene is TRBV28, the J gene TRBJ1-3; 7 bases agree with TRBD1. This CDR3 is built from 14 residues. The V segment lost 8 bases and the J segment 2 bases; nucleotides outside the gene matches: 6. The germline gives CDR1 MDHEN, CDR2 SYDVKM. The DNA of the CDR3 is TGTGCCAGCCATGTTGGGACAGCTGGAAACACCATATATTTT. Protein sequence: CASHVGTAGNTIYF.

This clone was seen only a few times. The gene calls are TRBV6-1 and TRBJ2-1, with 13 positions matching TRBD2. This CDR3 has 16 residues. With 4 bases clipped from V and 7 bases from J, the junction kept 7 bases outside the gene matches. CDR1 MNHNS and CDR2 SASEGT come from the germline V gene. The DNA of the CDR3 is TGTGCCAGCAGTGCCCTACTAGCGGGAGGGCCGAATGAGCAGTTCTTC. Protein product: CASSALLAGGPNEQFF.

CDR3 bases: TGTGCCAGCAGCCAATCGGCCGGGGACTATGGCTACACCTTC. It yields the protein CASSQSAGDYGYTF. The chain joins TRBV3-1 (or the pseudogene TRBV3-2) to TRBJ1-2; D is unresolved. V lost 2 bases and J lost 3, with 10 bases in between. Germline values: CDR1 LGHDT, CDR2 YNNKEL (reference sequence). The CDR3 is 14 residues long.

About this clone itself: The same CDR3 is also encoded by other DNA sequences in this sample. This chain connects TRBV18 to TRBJ2-6; a possible D gene is TRBD2 (6 bases). Trimming stripped 2 bases from V and 0 bases from J, with 8 bases between. CDR3 size: 16 residues. Germline V lookup: CDR1 KGHSH, CDR2 LQKENI. The CDR3 spells CASSPGGSSGANVLTF. The CDR3 bases are TGTGCCAGCTCACCAGGAGGGAGCTCTGGGGCCAACGTCCTGACTTTC.

This chain joins TRBV5-1 and TRBJ1-1; the match to TRBD1 covers 9 bases. Unmatched junction bases numbered 11, after V lost 5 bases and J lost 6 bases. The CDR3 runs 15 residues. Per germline, CDR1 SGHRS and CDR2 YFSETQ. CDR3 sequence (DNA): TGCGCCAGCAGTCCACGACTTGGGACAGGGTCTGAAGCTTTCTTT. Amino acids: CASSPRLGTGSEAFF.